Shown below are 26 T cell receptor beta chains from a single sample sequenced in a study of OX40 agonist ivuxolimab in advanced cancers. TCRdb keeps only in-frame clones here, not all; method: immunoSEQ multiplex PCR. The data contain roughly 75,000 clones, about 88% of them singletons. Sequenced here: CD4+ or CD8+ T cells sorted from blood, sampled in a trial of the OX40 agonist ivuxolimab. These receptors were collected from an adult with an advanced solid tumor such as melanoma, head and neck, liver or kidney cancer.

The J gene is TRBJ1-5, the V gene TRBV6-1; D gene uncertain. The V end was cut by 3 bases, the J end by 0 bases, with 9 bases between. Germline loops: CDR1 MNHNS, CDR2 SASEGT. This CDR3 comprises 15 residues. Written as DNA, the CDR3 is TGTGCCAGCAGTGATTGGGAGATTAGCAATCAGCCCCAGCATTTT. Amino acids: CASSDWEISNQPQHF.

The chain carries TRBV30 and TRBJ1-4; 9 positions agree with TRBD1. CDR1 is GTSNPN and CDR2 is SVGIG in the germline V gene (reference sequence). CDR3 length equals 14 residues. Unmatched junction bases numbered 7, after V lost 4 bases and J lost 7 bases. The DNA for the CDR3 is TGTGCCTGGAATCCGGGACAGGGAGGTGAAAAACTGTTTTTT. This encodes CAWNPGQGGEKLFF.

The rearrangement joins TRBV4-3 to TRBJ1-2; TRBD1 is a possible D gene (6 bases). Trimming left V 4 bases short and J 13 bases short, with 19 bases between. Germline V gene lookup returns CDR1 LGHNA and CDR2 YSLEER. CDR3 length equals 13 residues. Here the CDR3 DNA reads TGCGCCAGCAGCCCGAGCCAGCAGGGGTGGTGCACCTTC. It encodes CASSPSQQGWCTF.

The V gene is TRBV6-5, the J gene TRBJ1-1; D gene ambiguous. V lost 4 bases and J lost 3, with 9 bases in between. The CDR3 covers 13 residues. Germline V gene sequence: CDR1 MNHEY, CDR2 SVGAGI. The CDR3 loop is CASSSRLDTEAFF. As DNA, the CDR3 is TGTGCCAGCAGTTCCCGTCTGGACACTGAAGCTTTCTTT.

This chain joins TRBV19 and TRBJ2-1; D perhaps matches TRBD2 (6 bases). CDR1 is LNHDA and CDR2 is SQIVND in the germline V gene (reference sequence). V was trimmed by 4 bases and J by 9 bases, leaving 19 bases between them. The CDR3 extends over 15 amino acids. The CDR3 here is CASSRSLADIAEQFF. DNA of the CDR3: TGTGCCAGTAGTAGATCCTTAGCGGATATCGCTGAGCAGTTCTTC.

In this sample, this clone turned up once. This chain connects TRBV28 to TRBJ1-6, with D possibly TRBD1 on 6 matching bases. In germline, CDR1 is MDHEN, CDR2 SYDVKM. Between the trimmed V and J ends, which lost 8 bases and 14 bases, there was a span of 19 bases. The CDR3 contains 13 residues. In DNA form, the CDR3 reads TGTGCCAGCGGTCGGGACATGGTTTTTACCCTCCACTTT. Protein sequence: CASGRDMVFTLHF.

The chain couples TRBV28 to TRBJ2-5; tentatively, D is TRBD2 (6 bases). Per the germline V gene, CDR1 is MDHEN and CDR2 is SYDVKM. V was pared by 9 bases and J by 0 bases, with 14 bases between. This CDR3 is 14 amino acids long. In DNA form, the CDR3 reads TGTGCCAGAACGTCGGGGGAGTACCAAGAGACCCAGTACTTC. Its translation: CARTSGEYQETQYF.

The CDR3 spells CASSSQTNSGANVLTF. The CDR3 DNA reads TGTGCCAGCAGCTCTCAGACCAACTCTGGGGCCAACGTCCTGACTTTC. This chain joins TRBV5-8 and TRBJ2-6; D ambiguous. The CDR3 is made up of 16 amino acids. CDR1 and CDR2 (germline): SGHTS, YDEGEE. V gave up 3 bases and J gave up 0 bases, with 10 bases separating them.

V is TRBV29-1 and J is TRBJ1-2, with D possibly TRBD1 on 5 matching bases. This CDR3 comprises 12 residues. The germline V gene has CDR1 SQVTM and CDR2 ANQGSEA. Trimming cost V 6 bases and J 6 bases, with 14 bases left between them. The CDR3: CSVVGGSNGYTF. CDR3 nucleotide sequence: TGCAGCGTGGTGGGGGGGAGCAATGGCTACACCTTC.

The chain combines TRBV4-1 with TRBJ2-2; 10 nucleotides agree with TRBD1. The V gene end was trimmed by 4 bases and the J gene end by 7 bases; junction bases not matched to a gene: 9. Germline CDR1 and CDR2: MGHRA and YSYEKL. The CDR3 covers 16 residues. CDR3 sequence reads: CASSRETGGVNGELFF. CDR3 in DNA: TGCGCCAGCAGCCGGGAGACAGGGGGCGTTAACGGGGAGCTGTTTTTT.

Of note for this clone: Distinct nucleotide sequences in the sample also encode this CDR3. The rearrangement links TRBV10-3 to TRBJ2-3; 10 bases align to TRBD2. The V and J ends lost 2 bases and 4 bases, in that order; junction bases with no gene match: 3. There are 15 residues in the CDR3. Germline V CDR1 and CDR2: ENHRY, SYGVKD. The chain's CDR3 is CAISEGLAGADTQYF. The CDR3, as DNA: TGTGCCATCAGTGAGGGTCTAGCGGGAGCAGATACGCAGTATTTT.

This chain uses TRBV7-2 with TRBJ2-1; 15 bases map to TRBD2. The germline V gene has CDR1 SGHTA and CDR2 FQGNSA. The CDR3 length is 16 residues. Unmatched junction bases numbered 2, after V lost 2 bases and J lost 6 bases. The CDR3 loop reads CASSLPGLAGGNEQFF. The CDR3 nucleotides read TGTGCCAGCAGCTTACCGGGACTAGCGGGGGGCAATGAGCAGTTCTTC. Looking up the rest from reference TRBV7-2 and TRBJ2-1 gives the full variable domain: GAGVSQSPSNKVTEKGKDVELRCDPISGHTALYWYRQSLGQGLEFLIYFQGNSAPDKSGLPSDRFSAERTGGSVSTLTIQRTQQEDSAVYLCASSLPGLAGGNEQFFGPGTRLTVL.

This sequence joins TRBV7-2 and TRBJ2-7; no reliable D call. Looked up from germline, CDR1 is SGHTA and CDR2 is FQGNSA. The CDR3 spans 13 residues. Deletions cut 2 bases from V and 5 bases from J, with 10 bases between. This CDR3 reads CASSLMGNNEQYF. The CDR3 DNA follows: TGTGCCAGCAGCTTAATGGGTAACAACGAGCAGTACTTC.

V usage is TRBV28 and J usage is TRBJ1-1; D gene ambiguous. The CDR3 is 14 amino acids. Germline CDR1 reads MDHEN; CDR2 reads SYDVKM. Trimming stripped 3 bases from V and 8 bases from J, with 16 bases between. The CDR3 loop reads CASSFLLNSAEAFF. DNA for the CDR3: TGTGCCAGCAGTTTTTTACTAAACTCGGCAGAAGCTTTCTTT. The entire variable domain, with the rest obtained from reference TRBV28 and TRBJ1-1, is as follows: DVKVTQSSRYLVKRTGEKVFLECVQDMDHENMFWYRQDPGLGLRLIYFSYDVKMKEKGDIPEGYSVSREKKERFSLILESASTNQTSMYLCASSFLLNSAEAFFGQGTRLTVV.

CDR3 nucleotides: TGTGCCAGCAGCCTACTAAGCGAGCAGTACTTC. Protein product: CASSLLSEQYF. This chain uses TRBV14 with TRBJ2-7; D gene ambiguous. The CDR3 loop spans 11 amino acids. With 4 bases removed from V and 6 bases from J, the gap between germline ends came to 7 bases. Per the germline V gene, CDR1 is SGHDN and CDR2 is FVKESK.

The chain recombines TRBV5-5 with TRBJ1-1, with TRBD1 identical over 9 bases. CDR1 is SGHKS and CDR2 is YYEKEE in the germline V gene (reference sequence). Losses at the gene ends were 4 bases for V and 1 base for J; bases not matched to a gene: 5. The CDR3 has 15 residues. CDR3 sequence reads: CASSRDRVGNTEAFF. The CDR3 nucleotides are TGTGCCAGCAGCCGGGACAGGGTAGGGAACACTGAAGCTTTCTTT.

The chain recombines TRBV28 with TRBJ2-7, with a tentative D call TRBD2 (7 bases). In germline, CDR1 is MDHEN, CDR2 SYDVKM. Deletions cut 7 bases from V and 3 bases from J, with 19 bases between. This CDR3 is built from 15 residues. The CDR3, as DNA: TGTGCCAGCAACGACCTCGGGGGGCGCCTCTACGAGCAGTACTTC. Its protein product is CASNDLGGRLYEQYF.

This clone came up once. The chain couples TRBV5-4 to TRBJ2-2, with a tentative D call TRBD1 (5 bases). V was clipped by 4 bases and J by 4 bases, with 20 bases between them. This CDR3 region has 17 residues. The germline V gene encodes CDR1 SGHNT and CDR2 YYREEE (reference sequence). The chain's CDR3 is CASSPGSGAQGTGELFF. CDR3 nucleotides: TGTGCCAGCAGCCCCGGATCTGGGGCTCAGGGCACCGGGGAGCTGTTTTTT. Variable domain in full (rest from reference TRBV5-4 and TRBJ2-2): ETGVTQSPTHLIKTRGQQVTLRCSSQSGHNTVSWYQQALGQGPQFIFQYYREEENGRGNFPPRFSGLQFPNYSSELNVNALELDDSALYLCASSPGSGAQGTGELFFGEGSRLTVL.

The rearrangement links TRBV11-2 to TRBJ1-1; 7 nucleotides match TRBD1. The CDR3 runs 15 residues. V lost 0 bases to trimming and J lost 3 bases; unmatched junction nucleotides: 4. Germline V CDR1 and CDR2: SGHAT, FQNNGV. CDR3 nucleotides: TGTGCCAGCAGCTTAGAAAGGGGGCTCTACACTGAAGCTTTCTTT. Translation gives CASSLERGLYTEAFF.

This chain connects TRBV19 to TRBJ2-2; 9 nucleotides agree with TRBD1. Looked up from germline, CDR1 is LNHDA and CDR2 is SQIVND (reference sequence). CDR3 length equals 15 residues. V trimming: 1 base; J trimming: 6 bases; junction bases outside the gene matches: 3. The DNA of the CDR3 is TGTGCCAGTAGTATAGGGACAGGGGTGGCCGGGGAGCTGTTTTTT. Translation: CASSIGTGVAGELFF. Variable domain in full (rest from reference TRBV19 and TRBJ2-2): DGGITQSPKYLFRKEGQNVTLSCEQNLNHDAMYWYRQDPGQGLRLIYYSQIVNDFQKGDIAEGYSVSREKKESFPLTVTSAQKNPTAFYLCASSIGTGVAGELFFGEGSRLTVL.

V is TRBV2 and J is TRBJ2-7; D is tentatively TRBD1 or TRBD2 (5 bases each). This CDR3 is built from 12 residues. CDR1 and CDR2 (germline): SNHLY, FYNNEI. The V and J ends lost 6 bases and 1 base respectively, with 7 bases between them. CDR3 coding DNA: TGTGCCAGCAGCGGGACGTCCTACGAGCAGTACTTC. Protein product: CASSGTSYEQYF.

A single count supports this clone. The V gene is TRBV7-2, the J gene TRBJ2-1; 13 bases are shared with TRBD2. Germline CDR1 SGHTA, CDR2 FQGNSA. The junction had 14 bases not matched to a gene; V was cut back by 5 bases and J by 4 bases. The CDR3 has 19 residues. The CDR3, as DNA: TGTGCCAGCAGCCCGGGGGGACTAGCGGGACAAAAAGATTACAATGAGCAGTTCTTC. Its protein is CASSPGGLAGQKDYNEQFF.

V is TRBV11-2 and J is TRBJ1-4; 11 nucleotides align to TRBD1. V gave up 5 bases and J gave up 10 bases; unmatched junction bases: 6. The length of the CDR3 is 14 residues. Germline lookup yields CDR1 SGHAT and CDR2 FQNNGV. CDR3 DNA sequence: TGTGCCAGCAGCAACCGGGACAGGGGGGGAAAACTGTTTTTT. It codes for CASSNRDRGGKLFF.

This chain joins TRBV28 and TRBJ1-2; the D gene is possibly TRBD1 (6 bases). Trimming left V 4 bases short and J 4 bases short, with 10 bases between. The CDR3 is 13 amino acids. The V gene's germline CDR1 is MDHEN and CDR2 SYDVKM. The CDR3 reads CASSSQGPYGYTF. CDR3 DNA: TGTGCCAGCAGTTCCCAGGGGCCCTATGGCTACACCTTC.

J is TRBJ2-1 and V is TRBV27; D possibly corresponds to TRBD1 (5 bases). Per the germline V gene, CDR1 is MNHEY and CDR2 is SMNVEV (reference sequence). The CDR3 sequence is 14 residues long. Trimming shortened V by 5 bases and J by 10 bases, and 18 bases separated the two germline ends. CDR3 nucleotide sequence: TGTGCCAGCAGTGGGGTGGGGCTTTATGTGGAGCAGTTCTTC. This codes for CASSGVGLYVEQFF.

The chain has TRBV6-1 and TRBJ2-5; 8 bases are shared with TRBD2. Germline V lookup: CDR1 MNHNS, CDR2 SASEGT. This CDR3 contains 16 residues. The ends lost 1 base at V and 5 bases at J; junction bases unmatched: 9. In DNA form, the CDR3 reads TGTGCCAGCAGTGAAGTGGTAGCGGGGTCCGCCGAGACCCAGTACTTC. Protein sequence: CASSEVVAGSAETQYF.